This T cell receptor (beta chain) was recorded in a study of control samples from healthy donors and cancer patients. This table comes from immunoSEQ multiplex PCR, and its TCRdb copy is limited to in-frame clones, with some not included. The table has fewer than 200,000 clones, around 89% seen once. CDR3 size: 15 residues. V shed 7 bases, J shed 4 bases, and the junction held 12 bases outside the gene matches. CDR1 MDHEN and CDR2 SYDVKM come from the germline V gene. The sequenced sample was blood. The chain links TRBV28 to TRBJ2-7; 8 nucleotides align to TRBD1. This TCR was sampled from a woman aged 50 to 60 in good health. CDR3 sequence (DNA): TGTGCCAGCAAGCTGAACCGGGACAGGCGGTACGAGCAGTACTTC. It translates to CASKLNRDRRYEQYF.